One and the same sample provided the 3 T cell receptor beta chains below, sequenced in a study of vaccination and CD4 T cells after COVID-19. The Oncomine TCR Beta short-read assay was applied to DNA of cultured CD4+ T cells. One entry per CDR3 protein results from TCRdb running MiXCR on the PCR reads. The data hold 15,000 to 20,000 distinct CDR3 sequences, with around 40% observed a single time. These receptors lack a known antigen. The treatment: approximately 10-day PBMC culture with coronavirus spike peptide pools or control peptides (ViraFEST assay). The starting material was CD4+ T cells from blood, cultured in vitro, obtained after SARS-CoV-2 vaccination. These receptors were taken from a human donor who had recovered from COVID-19.

The gene calls are TRBV19 and TRBJ2-1; 7 bases are a match to TRBD1. Germline assignment: CDR1 LNHDA and CDR2 SQIVND (reference sequence). Trimming at V came to 6 bases and at J to 3 bases, leaving 2 bases not matched to a gene. The CDR3 consists of 13 residues. The CDR3 nucleotides read TGTGCCAGTAGGAGACAGGGCTACAATGAGCAGTTCTTC. This translates into CASRRQGYNEQFF.

V usage is TRBV5-6 and J usage is TRBJ2-7; 7 bases align to TRBD1. The length of the CDR3 is 15 residues. The trim removed 0 bases at V and 3 bases at J, leaving 6 bases unmatched. The germline V gene has CDR1 SGHDT and CDR2 YYEEEE. CDR3 nucleotide sequence: TGTGCCAGCAGCTTGGTCGGGACAGCGGTCTACGAGCAGTACTTC. This translates into CASSLVGTAVYEQYF. The full variable domain, in which reference TRBV5-6 and TRBJ2-7 provide the parts outside the CDR3, is DAGVTQSPTHLIKTRGQQVTLRCSPKSGHDTVSWYQQALGQGPQFIFQYYEEEERQRGNFPDRFSGHQFPNYSSELNVNALLLGDSALYLCASSLVGTAVYEQYFGPGTRLTVT.

V and J are TRBV18 and TRBJ2-1, with 9 bases matching TRBD2. This CDR3 spans 16 amino acids. Unmatched junction bases numbered 12, after V lost 6 bases and J lost 6 bases. Per germline, CDR1 KGHSH and CDR2 LQKENI. CDR3 sequence (DNA): TGTGCCAGCTCCCGACTCCCTAGCGGGACTAGCAATGAGCAGTTCTTC. Its protein product is CASSRLPSGTSNEQFF. The full variable domain, in which reference TRBV18 and TRBJ2-1 provide the parts outside the CDR3, is NAGVMQNPRHLVRRRGQEARLRCSPMKGHSHVYWYRQLPEEGLKFMVYLQKENIIDESGMPKERFSAEFPKEGPSILRIQQVVRGDSAAYFCASSRLPSGTSNEQFFGPGTRLTVL.